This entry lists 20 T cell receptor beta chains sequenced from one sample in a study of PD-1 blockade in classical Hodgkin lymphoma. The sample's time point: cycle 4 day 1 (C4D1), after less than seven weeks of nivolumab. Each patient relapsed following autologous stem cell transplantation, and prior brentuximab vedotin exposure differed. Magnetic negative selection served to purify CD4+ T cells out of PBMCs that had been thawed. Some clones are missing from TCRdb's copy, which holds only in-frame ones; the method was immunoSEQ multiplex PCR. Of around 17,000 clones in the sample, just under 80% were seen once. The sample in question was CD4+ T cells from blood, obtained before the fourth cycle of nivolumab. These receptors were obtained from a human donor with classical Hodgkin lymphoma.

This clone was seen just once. CDR3 nucleotides: TGTGCCAGCAGCTTAGAAGGGACTAGCGCTTTAATCCTAACAGATACGCAGTATTTT. Residues: CASSLEGTSALILTDTQYF. V gene TRBV7-9 combines with J gene TRBJ2-3; TRBD2 aligns across 10 bases. The length of the CDR3 is 19 residues. The germline V gene has CDR1 SEHNR and CDR2 FQNEAQ (reference sequence). V shed 1 base, J shed 3 bases, and the junction held 13 bases outside the gene matches. Combining the CDR3 with reference TRBV7-9 and TRBJ2-3 gives the whole variable domain DTGVSQNPRHKITKRGQNVTFRCDPISEHNRLYWYRQTLGQGPEFLTYFQNEAQLEKSRLLSDRFSAERPKGSFSTLEIQRTEQGDSAMYLCASSLEGTSALILTDTQYFGPGTRLTVL.

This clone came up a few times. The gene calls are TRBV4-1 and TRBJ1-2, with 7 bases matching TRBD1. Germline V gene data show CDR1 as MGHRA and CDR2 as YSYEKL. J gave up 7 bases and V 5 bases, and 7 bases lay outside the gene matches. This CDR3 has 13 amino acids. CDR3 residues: CASSRTGEGGYTF. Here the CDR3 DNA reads TGCGCCAGCAGCAGAACAGGGGAGGGTGGCTACACCTTC.

The CDR3 DNA follows: TGTGCCAGCAGTTACTCCGGGACAAGCCCGCAAGAGACCCAGTACTTC. Its translation: CASSYSGTSPQETQYF. The chain carries TRBV6-5 and TRBJ2-5, with a tentative D call TRBD1 (6 bases). The germline V and J ends were trimmed by 0 bases and 2 bases, with 13 bases remaining between them. Germline V gene data show CDR1 as MNHEY and CDR2 as SVGAGI. The CDR3 consists of 16 residues.

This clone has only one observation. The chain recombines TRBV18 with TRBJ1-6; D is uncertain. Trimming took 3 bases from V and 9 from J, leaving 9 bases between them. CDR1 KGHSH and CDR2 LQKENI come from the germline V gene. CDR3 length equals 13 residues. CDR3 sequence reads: CASSPSDGSPLHF. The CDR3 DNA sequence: TGTGCCAGCTCACCGTCCGACGGTTCACCCCTCCACTTT.

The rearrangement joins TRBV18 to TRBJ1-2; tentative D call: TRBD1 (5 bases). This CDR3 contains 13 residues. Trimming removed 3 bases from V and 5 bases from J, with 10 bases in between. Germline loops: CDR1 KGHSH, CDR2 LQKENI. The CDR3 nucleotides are TGTGCCAGCTCACCGGACAAGTCGTATGGCTACACCTTC. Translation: CASSPDKSYGYTF.

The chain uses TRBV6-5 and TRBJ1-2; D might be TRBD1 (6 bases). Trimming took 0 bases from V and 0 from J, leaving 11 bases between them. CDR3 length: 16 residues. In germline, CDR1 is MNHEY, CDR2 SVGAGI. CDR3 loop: CASSYSRDTTNYGYTF. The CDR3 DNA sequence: TGTGCCAGCAGTTACTCAAGGGACACCACTAACTATGGCTACACCTTC.

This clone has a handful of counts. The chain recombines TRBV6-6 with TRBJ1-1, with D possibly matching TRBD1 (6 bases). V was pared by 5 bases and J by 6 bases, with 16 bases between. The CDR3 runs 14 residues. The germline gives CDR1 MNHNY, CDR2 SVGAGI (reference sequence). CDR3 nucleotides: TGTGCCAGCAGTCCTTACGTGGGGGCCGCTGAAGCTTTCTTT. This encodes CASSPYVGAAEAFF.

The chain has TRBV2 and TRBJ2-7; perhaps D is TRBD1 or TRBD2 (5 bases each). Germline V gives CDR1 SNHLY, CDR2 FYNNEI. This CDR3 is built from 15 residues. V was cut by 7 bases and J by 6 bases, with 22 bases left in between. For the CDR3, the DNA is TGTGCCAGCATCCCATCCGGGACGGTAGGACGCGAGCAGTACTTC. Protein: CASIPSGTVGREQYF. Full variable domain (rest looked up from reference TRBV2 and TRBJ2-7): EPEVTQTPSHQVTQMGQEVILRCVPISNHLYFYWYRQILGQKVEFLVSFYNNEISEKSEIFDDQFSVERPDGSNFTLKIRSTKLEDSAMYFCASIPSGTVGREQYFGPGTRLTVT.

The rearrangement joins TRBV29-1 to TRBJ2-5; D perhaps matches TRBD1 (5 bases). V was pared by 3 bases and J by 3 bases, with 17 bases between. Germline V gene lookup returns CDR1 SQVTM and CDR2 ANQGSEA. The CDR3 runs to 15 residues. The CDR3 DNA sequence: TGCAGCGTTGACCCAGGGTTAAGTGTAGAAGAGACCCAGTACTTC. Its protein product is CSVDPGLSVEETQYF.

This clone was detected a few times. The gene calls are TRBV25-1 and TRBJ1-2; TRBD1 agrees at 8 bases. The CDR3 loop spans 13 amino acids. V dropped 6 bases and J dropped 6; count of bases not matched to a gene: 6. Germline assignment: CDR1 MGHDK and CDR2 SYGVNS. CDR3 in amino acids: CASRRGQDHGYTF. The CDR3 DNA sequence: TGTGCCAGCAGAAGGGGACAGGATCATGGCTACACCTTC.

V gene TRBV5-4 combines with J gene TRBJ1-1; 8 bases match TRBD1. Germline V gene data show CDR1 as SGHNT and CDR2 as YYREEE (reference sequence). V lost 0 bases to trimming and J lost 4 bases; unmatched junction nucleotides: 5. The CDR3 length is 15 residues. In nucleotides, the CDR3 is TGTGCCAGCAGCTTGGGCGCAGGGGGCTTCACTGAAGCTTTCTTT. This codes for CASSLGAGGFTEAFF.

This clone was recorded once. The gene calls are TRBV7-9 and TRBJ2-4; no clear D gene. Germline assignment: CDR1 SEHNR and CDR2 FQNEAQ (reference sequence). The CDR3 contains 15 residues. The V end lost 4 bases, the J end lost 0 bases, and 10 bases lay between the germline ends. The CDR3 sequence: CASSSPDLAKNIQYF. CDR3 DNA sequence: TGTGCCAGCAGCTCACCGGACCTAGCCAAAAACATTCAGTACTTC.

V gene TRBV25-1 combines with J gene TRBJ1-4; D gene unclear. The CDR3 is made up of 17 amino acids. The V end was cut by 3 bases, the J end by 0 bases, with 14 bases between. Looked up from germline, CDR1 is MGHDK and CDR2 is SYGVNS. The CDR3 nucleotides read TGTGCCAGCAGTGAGCGCCGGCAAACCGCAACTAATGAAAAACTGTTTTTT. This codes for CASSERRQTATNEKLFF.

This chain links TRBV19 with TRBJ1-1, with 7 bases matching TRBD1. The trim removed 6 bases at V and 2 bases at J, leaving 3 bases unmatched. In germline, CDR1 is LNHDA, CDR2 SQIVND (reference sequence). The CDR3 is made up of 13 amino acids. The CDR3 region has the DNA TGTGCCAGTAGCGTAGGGGGCAACACTGAAGCTTTCTTT. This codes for CASSVGGNTEAFF.

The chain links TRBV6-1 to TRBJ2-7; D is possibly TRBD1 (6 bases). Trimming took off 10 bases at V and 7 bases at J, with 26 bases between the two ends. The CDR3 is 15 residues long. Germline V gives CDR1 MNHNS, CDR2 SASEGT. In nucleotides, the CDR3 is TGTGCCACAAAGGGGGACGCCGCGGGCTTCGGGGAGCAGTACTTC. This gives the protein CATKGDAAGFGEQYF.

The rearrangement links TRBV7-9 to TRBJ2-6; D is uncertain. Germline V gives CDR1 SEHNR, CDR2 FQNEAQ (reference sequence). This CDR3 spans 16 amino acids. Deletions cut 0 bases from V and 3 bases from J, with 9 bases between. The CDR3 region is CASSLAQQIGANVLTF. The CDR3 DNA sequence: TGTGCCAGCAGCTTAGCACAGCAGATTGGGGCCAACGTCCTGACTTTC.

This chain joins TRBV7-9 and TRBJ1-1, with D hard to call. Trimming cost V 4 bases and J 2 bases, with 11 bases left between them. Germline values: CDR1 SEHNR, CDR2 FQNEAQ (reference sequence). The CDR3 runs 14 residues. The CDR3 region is CASSSSWGNTEAFF. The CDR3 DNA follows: TGTGCCAGCAGCTCAAGTTGGGGAAACACTGAAGCTTTCTTT.

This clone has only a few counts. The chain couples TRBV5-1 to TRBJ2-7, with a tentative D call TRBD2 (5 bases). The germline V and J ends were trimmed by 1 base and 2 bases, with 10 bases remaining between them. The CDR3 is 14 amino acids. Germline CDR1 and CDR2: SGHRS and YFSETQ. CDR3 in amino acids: CASSLRGSPYEQYF. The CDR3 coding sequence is TGCGCCAGCAGCTTGAGAGGGTCCCCCTACGAGCAGTACTTC.

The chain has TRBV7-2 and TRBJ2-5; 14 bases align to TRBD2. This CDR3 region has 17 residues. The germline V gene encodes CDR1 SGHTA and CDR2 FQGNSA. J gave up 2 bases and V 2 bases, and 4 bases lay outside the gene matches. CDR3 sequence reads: CASSLRLAGGMQETQYF. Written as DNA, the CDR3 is TGTGCCAGCAGCTTAAGACTAGCGGGAGGGATGCAAGAGACCCAGTACTTC.

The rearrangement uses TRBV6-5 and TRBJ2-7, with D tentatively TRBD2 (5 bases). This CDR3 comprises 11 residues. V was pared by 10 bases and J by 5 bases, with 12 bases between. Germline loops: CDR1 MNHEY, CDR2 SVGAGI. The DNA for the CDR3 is TGTGCCAACCTGAGAGGGAACGAGCAGTACTTC. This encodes CANLRGNEQYF.